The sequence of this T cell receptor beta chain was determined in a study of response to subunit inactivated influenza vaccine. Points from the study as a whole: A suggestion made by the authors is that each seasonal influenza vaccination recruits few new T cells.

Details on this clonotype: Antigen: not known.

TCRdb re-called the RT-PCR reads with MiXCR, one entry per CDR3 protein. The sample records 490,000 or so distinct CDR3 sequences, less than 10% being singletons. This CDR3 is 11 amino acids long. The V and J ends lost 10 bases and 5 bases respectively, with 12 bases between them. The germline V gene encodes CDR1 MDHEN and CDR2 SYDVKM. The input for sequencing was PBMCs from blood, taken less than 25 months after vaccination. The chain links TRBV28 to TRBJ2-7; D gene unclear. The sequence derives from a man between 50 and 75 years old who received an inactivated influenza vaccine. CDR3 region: CATKTIHEQYF. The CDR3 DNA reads TGTGCCACCAAGACGATCCACGAGCAGTACTTC.